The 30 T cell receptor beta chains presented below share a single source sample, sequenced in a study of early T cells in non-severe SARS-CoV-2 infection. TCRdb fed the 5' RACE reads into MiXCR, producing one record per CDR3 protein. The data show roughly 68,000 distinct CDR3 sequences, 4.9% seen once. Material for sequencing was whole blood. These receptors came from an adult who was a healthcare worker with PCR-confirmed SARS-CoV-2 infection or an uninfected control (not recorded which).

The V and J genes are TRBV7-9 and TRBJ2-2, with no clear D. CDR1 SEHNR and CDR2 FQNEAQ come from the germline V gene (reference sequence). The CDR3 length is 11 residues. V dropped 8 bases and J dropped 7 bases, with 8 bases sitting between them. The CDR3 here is CASLPYGELFF. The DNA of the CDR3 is TGTGCCAGCCTACCCTACGGGGAGCTGTTTTTT. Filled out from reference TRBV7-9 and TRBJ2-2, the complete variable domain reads DTGVSQNPRHKITKRGQNVTFRCDPISEHNRLYWYRQTLGQGPEFLTYFQNEAQLEKSRLLSDRFSAERPKGSFSTLEIQRTEQGDSAMYLCASLPYGELFFGEGSRLTVL.

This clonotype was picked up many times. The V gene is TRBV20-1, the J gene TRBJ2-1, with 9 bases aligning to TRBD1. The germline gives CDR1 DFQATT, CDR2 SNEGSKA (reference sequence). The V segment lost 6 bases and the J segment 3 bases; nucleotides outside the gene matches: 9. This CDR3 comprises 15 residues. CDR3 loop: CSALSRDRVYNEQFF. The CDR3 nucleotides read TGCAGTGCCCTGTCCCGGGACAGGGTCTACAATGAGCAGTTCTTC.

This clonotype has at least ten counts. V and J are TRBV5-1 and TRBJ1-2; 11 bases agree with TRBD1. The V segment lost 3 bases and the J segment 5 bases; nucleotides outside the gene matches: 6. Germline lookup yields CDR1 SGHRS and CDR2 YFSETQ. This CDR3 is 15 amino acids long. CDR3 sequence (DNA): TGCGCCAGCAGCTCCGGACAGGGGGCTGGGTATGGCTACACCTTC. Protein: CASSSGQGAGYGYTF.

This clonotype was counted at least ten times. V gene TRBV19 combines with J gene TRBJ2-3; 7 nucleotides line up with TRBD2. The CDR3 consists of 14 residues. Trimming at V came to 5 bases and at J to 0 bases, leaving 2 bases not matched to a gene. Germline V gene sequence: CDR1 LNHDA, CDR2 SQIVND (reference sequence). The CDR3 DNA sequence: TGTGCCAGTAGTGGGACTACTAGCACAGATACGCAGTATTTT. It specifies CASSGTTSTDTQYF.

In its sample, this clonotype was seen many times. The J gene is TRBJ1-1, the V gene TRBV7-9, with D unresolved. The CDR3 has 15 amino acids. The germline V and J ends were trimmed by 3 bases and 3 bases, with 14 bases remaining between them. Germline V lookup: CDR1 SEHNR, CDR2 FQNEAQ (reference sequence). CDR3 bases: TGTGCCAGCAGCTTTCCTATGTCTTGGGACACTGAAGCTTTCTTT. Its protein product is CASSFPMSWDTEAFF.

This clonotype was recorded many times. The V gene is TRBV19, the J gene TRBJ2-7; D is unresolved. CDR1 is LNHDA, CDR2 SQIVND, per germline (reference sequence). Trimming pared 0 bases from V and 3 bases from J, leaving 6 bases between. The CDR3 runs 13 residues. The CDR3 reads CASSIDLDYEQYF. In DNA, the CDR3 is TGTGCCAGTAGTATAGATTTGGACTACGAGCAGTACTTC.

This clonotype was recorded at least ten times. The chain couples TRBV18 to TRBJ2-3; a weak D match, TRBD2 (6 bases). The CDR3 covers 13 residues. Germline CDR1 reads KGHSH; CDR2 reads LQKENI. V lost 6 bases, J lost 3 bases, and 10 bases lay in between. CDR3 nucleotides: TGTGCCAGCTCCCCTGCGGGGACAGATACGCAGTATTTT. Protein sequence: CASSPAGTDTQYF.

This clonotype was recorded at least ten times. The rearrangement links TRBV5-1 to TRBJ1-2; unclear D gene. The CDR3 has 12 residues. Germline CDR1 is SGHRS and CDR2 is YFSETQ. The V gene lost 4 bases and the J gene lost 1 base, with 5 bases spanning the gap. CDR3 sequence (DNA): TGCGCCAGCAGCCCAGATAACTATGGCTACACCTTC. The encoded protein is CASSPDNYGYTF.

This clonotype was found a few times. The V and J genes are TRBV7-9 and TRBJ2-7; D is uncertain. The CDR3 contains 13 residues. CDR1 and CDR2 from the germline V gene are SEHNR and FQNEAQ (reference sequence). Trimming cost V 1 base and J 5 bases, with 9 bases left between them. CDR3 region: CASSLGSSDEQYF. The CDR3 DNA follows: TGTGCCAGCAGCTTAGGTTCGTCGGACGAGCAGTACTTC.

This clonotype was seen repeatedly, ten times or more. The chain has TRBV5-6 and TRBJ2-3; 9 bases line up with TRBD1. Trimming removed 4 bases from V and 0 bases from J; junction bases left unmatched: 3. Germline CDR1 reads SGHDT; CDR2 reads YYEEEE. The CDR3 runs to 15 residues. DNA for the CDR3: TGTGCCAGCAGCACCGGGACAGGGAGCACAGATACGCAGTATTTT. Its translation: CASSTGTGSTDTQYF.

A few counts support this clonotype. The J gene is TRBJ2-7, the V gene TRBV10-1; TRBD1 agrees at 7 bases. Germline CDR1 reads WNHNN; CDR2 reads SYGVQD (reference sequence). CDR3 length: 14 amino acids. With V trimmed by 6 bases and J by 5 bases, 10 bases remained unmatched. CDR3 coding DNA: TGCGCCAGCAGCCCGGGACAGTTAAGCCACGAGCAGTACTTC. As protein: CASSPGQLSHEQYF.

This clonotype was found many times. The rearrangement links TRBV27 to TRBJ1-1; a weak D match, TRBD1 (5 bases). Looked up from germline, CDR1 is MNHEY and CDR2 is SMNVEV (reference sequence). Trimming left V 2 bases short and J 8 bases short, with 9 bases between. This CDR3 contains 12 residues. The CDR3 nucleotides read TGTGCCAGCAGTTTACGGGGGTCGGAAGCTTTCTTT. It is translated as CASSLRGSEAFF.

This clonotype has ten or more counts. CDR3 region: CASSLDFNSPLHF. The DNA for the CDR3 is TGTGCCAGCAGCCTGGACTTTAATTCACCCCTCCACTTT. J is TRBJ1-6 and V is TRBV3-1; no reliable D call. The CDR3 runs to 13 residues. Germline V gene data show CDR1 as LGHDT and CDR2 as YNNKEL (reference sequence). Trimming shortened V by 4 bases and J by 6 bases, and 7 bases separated the two germline ends.

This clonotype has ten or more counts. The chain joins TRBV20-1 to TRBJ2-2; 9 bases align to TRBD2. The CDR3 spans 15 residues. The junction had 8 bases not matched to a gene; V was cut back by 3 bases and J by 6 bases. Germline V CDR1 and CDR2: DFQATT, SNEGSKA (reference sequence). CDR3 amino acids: CSARGKGLAAGELFF. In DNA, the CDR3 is TGCAGTGCTAGGGGGAAGGGACTAGCTGCCGGGGAGCTGTTTTTT.

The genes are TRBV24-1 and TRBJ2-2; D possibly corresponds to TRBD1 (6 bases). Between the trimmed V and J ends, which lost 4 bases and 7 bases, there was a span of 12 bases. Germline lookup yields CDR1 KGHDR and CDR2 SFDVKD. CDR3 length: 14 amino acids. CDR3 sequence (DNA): TGTGCCACCAGTGAACAGGGAATTCTCGGGGAGCTGTTTTTT. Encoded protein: CATSEQGILGELFF.

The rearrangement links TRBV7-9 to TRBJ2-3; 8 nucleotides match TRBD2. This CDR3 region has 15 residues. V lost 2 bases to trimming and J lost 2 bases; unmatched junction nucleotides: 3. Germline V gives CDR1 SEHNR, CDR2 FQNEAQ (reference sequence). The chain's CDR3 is CASSLTSGSTDTQYF. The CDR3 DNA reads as TGTGCCAGCAGCTTAACTAGCGGATCCACAGATACGCAGTATTTT.

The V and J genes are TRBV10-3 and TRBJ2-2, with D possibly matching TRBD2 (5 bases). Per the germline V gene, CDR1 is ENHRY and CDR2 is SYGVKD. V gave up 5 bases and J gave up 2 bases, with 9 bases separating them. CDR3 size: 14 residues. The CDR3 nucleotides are TGTGCCATCAGTCCAGGACTCAACACCGGGGAGCTGTTTTTT. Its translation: CAISPGLNTGELFF.

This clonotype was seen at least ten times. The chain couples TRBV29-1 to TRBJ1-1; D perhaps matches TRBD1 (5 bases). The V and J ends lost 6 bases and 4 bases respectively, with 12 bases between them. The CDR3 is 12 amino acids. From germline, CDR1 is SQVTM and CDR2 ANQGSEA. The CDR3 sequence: CSVQAGRTEAFF. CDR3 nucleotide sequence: TGCAGCGTCCAGGCAGGGCGCACTGAAGCTTTCTTT. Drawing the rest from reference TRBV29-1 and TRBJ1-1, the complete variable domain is SAVISQKPSRDICQRGTSLTIQCQVDSQVTMMFWYRQQPGQSLTLIATANQGSEATYESGFVIDKFPISRPNLTFSTLTVSNMSPEDSSIYLCSVQAGRTEAFFGQGTRLTVV.

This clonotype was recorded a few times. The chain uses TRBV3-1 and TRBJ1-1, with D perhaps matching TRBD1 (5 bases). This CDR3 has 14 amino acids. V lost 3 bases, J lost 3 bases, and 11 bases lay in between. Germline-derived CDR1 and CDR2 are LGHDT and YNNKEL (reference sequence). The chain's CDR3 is CASSQFRGDTEAFF. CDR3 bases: TGTGCCAGCAGCCAGTTCCGGGGGGACACTGAAGCTTTCTTT.

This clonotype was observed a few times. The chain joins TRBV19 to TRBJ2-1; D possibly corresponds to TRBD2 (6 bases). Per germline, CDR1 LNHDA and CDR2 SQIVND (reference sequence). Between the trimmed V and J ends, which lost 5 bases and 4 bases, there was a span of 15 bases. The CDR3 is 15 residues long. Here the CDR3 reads CASSSSDYPYNEQFF. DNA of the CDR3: TGTGCCAGTAGTTCATCGGACTATCCGTACAATGAGCAGTTCTTC.

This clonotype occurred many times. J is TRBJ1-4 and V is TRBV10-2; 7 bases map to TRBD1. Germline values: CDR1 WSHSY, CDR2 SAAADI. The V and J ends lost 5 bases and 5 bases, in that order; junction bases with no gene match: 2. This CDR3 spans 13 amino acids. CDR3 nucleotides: TGCGCCAGCAGTCCGACAGGGAATGAAAAACTGTTTTTT. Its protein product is CASSPTGNEKLFF.

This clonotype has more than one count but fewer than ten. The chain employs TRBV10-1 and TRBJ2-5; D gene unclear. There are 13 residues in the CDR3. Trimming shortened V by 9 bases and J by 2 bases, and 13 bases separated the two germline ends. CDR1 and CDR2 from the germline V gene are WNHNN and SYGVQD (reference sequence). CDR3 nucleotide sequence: TGCGCCAGTCAGAATACCAAGCAAGAGACCCAGTACTTC. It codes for CASQNTKQETQYF.

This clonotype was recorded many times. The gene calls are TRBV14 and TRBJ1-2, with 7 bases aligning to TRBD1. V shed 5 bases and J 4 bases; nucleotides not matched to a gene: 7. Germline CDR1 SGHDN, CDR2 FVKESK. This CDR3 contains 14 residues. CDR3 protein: CASSIGQVSYGYTF. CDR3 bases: TGTGCCAGCAGCATCGGACAGGTCTCCTATGGCTACACCTTC.

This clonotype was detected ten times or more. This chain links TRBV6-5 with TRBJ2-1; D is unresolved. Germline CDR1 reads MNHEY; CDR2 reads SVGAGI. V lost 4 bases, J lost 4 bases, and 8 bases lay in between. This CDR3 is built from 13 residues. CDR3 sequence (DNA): TGTGCCAGCAGTTTCACGGGTTACAATGAGCAGTTCTTC. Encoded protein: CASSFTGYNEQFF.

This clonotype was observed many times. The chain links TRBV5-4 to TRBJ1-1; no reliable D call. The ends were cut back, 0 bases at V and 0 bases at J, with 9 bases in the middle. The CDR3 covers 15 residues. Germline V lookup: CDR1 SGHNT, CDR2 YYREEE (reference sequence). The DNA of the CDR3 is TGTGCCAGCAGCTTGGCCGGCAGTATGAACACTGAAGCTTTCTTT. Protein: CASSLAGSMNTEAFF.

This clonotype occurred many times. The CDR3 nucleotides read TGTGCCAGCAGTTCCGGACAGCTTGAAGCTTTCTTT. Protein: CASSSGQLEAFF. The chain is built from TRBV6-6 and TRBJ1-1; D perhaps matches TRBD1 (6 bases). Trimming removed 4 bases from V and 7 bases from J, with 10 bases in between. Germline V gene lookup returns CDR1 MNHNY and CDR2 SVGAGI (reference sequence). The CDR3 extends over 12 amino acids.

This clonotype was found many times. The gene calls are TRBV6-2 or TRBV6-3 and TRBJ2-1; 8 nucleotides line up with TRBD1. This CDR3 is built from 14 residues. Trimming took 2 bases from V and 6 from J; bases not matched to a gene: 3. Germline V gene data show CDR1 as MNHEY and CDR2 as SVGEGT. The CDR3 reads CASSYHTGGNEQFF. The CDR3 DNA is TGTGCCAGCAGTTACCACACAGGGGGCAATGAGCAGTTCTTC.

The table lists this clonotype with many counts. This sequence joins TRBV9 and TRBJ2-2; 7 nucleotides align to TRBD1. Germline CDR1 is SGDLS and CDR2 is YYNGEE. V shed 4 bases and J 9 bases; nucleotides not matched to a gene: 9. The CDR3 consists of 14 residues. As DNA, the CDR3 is TGTGCCAGCAGCACGGGACAGCTAACCCGGGAGCTGTTTTTT. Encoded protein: CASSTGQLTRELFF.

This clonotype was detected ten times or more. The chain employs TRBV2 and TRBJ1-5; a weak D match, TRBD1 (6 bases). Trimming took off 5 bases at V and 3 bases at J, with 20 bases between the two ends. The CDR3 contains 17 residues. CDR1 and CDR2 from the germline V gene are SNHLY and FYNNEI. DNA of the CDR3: TGTGCCAGCAGTATTGGACAGACCCCGATGCTCAATCAGCCCCAGCATTTT. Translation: CASSIGQTPMLNQPQHF.

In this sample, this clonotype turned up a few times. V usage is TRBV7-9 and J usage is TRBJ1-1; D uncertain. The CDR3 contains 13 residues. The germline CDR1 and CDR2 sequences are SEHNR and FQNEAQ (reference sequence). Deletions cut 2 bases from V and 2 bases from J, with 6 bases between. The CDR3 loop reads CASSLRINTEAFF. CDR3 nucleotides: TGTGCCAGCAGCTTACGGATTAACACTGAAGCTTTCTTT.